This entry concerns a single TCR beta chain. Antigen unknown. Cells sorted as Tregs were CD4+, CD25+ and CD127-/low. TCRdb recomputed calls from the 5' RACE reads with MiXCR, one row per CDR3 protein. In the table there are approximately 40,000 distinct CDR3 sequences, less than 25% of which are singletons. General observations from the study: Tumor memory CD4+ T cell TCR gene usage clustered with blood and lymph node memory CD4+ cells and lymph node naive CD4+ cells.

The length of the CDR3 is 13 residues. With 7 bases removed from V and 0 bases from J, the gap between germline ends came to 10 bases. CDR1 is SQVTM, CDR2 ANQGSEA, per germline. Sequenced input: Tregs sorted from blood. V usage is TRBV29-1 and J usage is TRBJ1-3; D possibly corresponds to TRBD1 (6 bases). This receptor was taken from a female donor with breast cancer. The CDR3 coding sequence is TGCAGCGCACTACAGGGCTCTGGAAACACCATATATTTT. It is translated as CSALQGSGNTIYF.